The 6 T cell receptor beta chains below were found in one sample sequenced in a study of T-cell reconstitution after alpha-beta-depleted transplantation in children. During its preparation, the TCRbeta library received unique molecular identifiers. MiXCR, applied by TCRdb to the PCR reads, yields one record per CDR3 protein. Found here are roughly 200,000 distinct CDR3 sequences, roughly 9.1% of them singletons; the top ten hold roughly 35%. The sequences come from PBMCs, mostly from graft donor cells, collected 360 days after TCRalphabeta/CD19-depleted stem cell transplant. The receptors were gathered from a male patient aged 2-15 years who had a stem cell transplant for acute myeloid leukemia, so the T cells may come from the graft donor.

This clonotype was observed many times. CDR3 region: CASSSDRVDGYTF. The CDR3 nucleotides are TGCGCCAGCAGCTCGGACAGGGTGGATGGCTACACCTTC. The chain employs TRBV5-1 and TRBJ1-2; 8 bases are a match to TRBD1. The germline CDR1 and CDR2 sequences are SGHRS and YFSETQ. This CDR3 region has 13 residues. V trimming: 3 bases; J trimming: 6 bases; junction bases outside the gene matches: 4.

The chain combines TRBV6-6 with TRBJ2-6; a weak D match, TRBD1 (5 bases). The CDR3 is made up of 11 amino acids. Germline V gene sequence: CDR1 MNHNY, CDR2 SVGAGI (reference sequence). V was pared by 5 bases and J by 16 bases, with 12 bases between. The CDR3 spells CASSGALVLTF. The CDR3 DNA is TGTGCCAGCAGTGGGGCTCTGGTTCTGACTTTC.

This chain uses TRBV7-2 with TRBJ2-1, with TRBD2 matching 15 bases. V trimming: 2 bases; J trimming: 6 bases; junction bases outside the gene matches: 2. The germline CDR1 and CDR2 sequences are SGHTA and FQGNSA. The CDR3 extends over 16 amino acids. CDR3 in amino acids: CASSLQGLAGGNEQFF. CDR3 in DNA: TGTGCCAGCAGCTTACAGGGACTAGCGGGAGGCAATGAGCAGTTCTTC.

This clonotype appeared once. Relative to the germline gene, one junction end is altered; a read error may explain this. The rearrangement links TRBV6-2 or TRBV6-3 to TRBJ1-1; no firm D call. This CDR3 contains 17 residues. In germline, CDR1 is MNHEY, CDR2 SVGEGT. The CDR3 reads CAISYTIGLILNTEAFF. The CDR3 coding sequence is TGTGCCATCAGTTACACCATCGGACTGATATTGAACACTGAAGCTTTCTTT.

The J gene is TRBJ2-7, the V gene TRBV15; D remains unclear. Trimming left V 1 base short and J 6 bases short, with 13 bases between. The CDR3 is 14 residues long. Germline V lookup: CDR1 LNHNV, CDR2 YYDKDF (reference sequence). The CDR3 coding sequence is TGTGCCACCAGCAGAGTAGGGCTAGTGATCGAGCAGTACTTC. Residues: CATSRVGLVIEQYF.

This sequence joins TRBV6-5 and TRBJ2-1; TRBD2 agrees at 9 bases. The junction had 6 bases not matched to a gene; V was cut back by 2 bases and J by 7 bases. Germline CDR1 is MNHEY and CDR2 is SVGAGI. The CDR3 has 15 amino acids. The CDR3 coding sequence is TGTGCCAGCAGTTACGTCGCGGGGGGGCATAATGAGCAGTTCTTC. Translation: CASSYVAGGHNEQFF.